The rows below give T cell receptor beta chains drawn from one sample of a study of shared clonotypes between healthy human individuals. Generated by immunoSEQ multiplex PCR, the TCRdb table keeps only in-frame clones and is missing some. The data contain about 360,000 clones, more than 60% of them singletons. The sequenced sample consisted of memory CD4+ T cells sorted from blood. Receptor source: a man younger than 45 in good health. The CDR3 runs from the conserved cysteine through the conserved F or W. Fields, in order: V gene, clone size, J gene, D gene, CDR3 DNA, CDR3 protein. A D gene is named only where the DNA matches it firmly. Size values are once, few and many counts, or a class for expanded clones, and some rows have none.

TRBV28	many	TRBJ2-3	-	TGTGCCAGCAGCACTCAAGCCAATACGCAGTATTTT	CASSTQANTQYF
TRBV6-1	-	TRBJ1-2	-	TGTGCCAGCAGTGAAGCGCGGAGGACAATTGAAGGCTACACCTTC	CASSEARRTIEGYTF
TRBV6-1	-	TRBJ1-2	TRBD1	TGTGCCAGCCTGGGAGGGGGCTATGTTGGCTACACCTTC	CASLGGGYVGYTF
TRBV5-1	-	TRBJ2-7	-	TGCGCCAGCAGCTTGACCTTGACCTCCTACGAGCAGTACTTC	CASSLTLTSYEQYF
TRBV7-2	-	TRBJ2-3	-	TGTGCCAGCAGCATCGGTATGGCGGATACGCAGTATTTT	CASSIGMADTQYF
TRBV12-5	-	TRBJ2-5	TRBD2	TGTGCTAGTGGTTTGGTACGAGGCGGGGGGCAAGAGACCCAGTACTTC	CASGLVRGGGQETQYF
TRBV2	-	TRBJ2-1	TRBD2	TGTGCCAGCAGTGATAAAGGGACTAGCGGGAGTAATGAGCAGTTCTTC	CASSDKGTSGSNEQFF
TRBV5-1	few	TRBJ1-4	-	TGCGCCAGCAGCTTCACGGGGGCAACTAATGAAAAACTGTTTTTT	CASSFTGATNEKLFF
TRBV9	-	TRBJ1-2	-	TGTGCCAGCAGCGTAGATGGAGCCCACTATGGCTACACCTTC	CASSVDGAHYGYTF
TRBV5-5	-	TRBJ2-2	TRBD2	TGTGCCAGCAGCTTTAGTCTAGCGGGAGTAACCGGGGAGCTGTTTTTT	CASSFSLAGVTGELFF
TRBV30	few	TRBJ2-3	-	TGTGCCTGCCCCCACAGGGTAGGGAGCACAGATACGCAGTATTTT	CACPHRVGSTDTQYF
TRBV5-5	few	TRBJ2-3	TRBD2	TGTGCCAGCAGACTAGCGGGAGGGACGGCAGATACGCAGTATTTT	CASRLAGGTADTQYF
TRBV5-4	many	TRBJ1-1	TRBD1	TGTGCCAGCAGCCTCCGGGACAGGATGAACACTGAAGCTTTCTTT	CASSLRDRMNTEAFF
TRBV7-2	few	TRBJ2-5	TRBD1	TGTGCCAGCAGCGGGGACAGGGGGCGGGAGACCCAGTACTTC	CASSGDRGRETQYF
TRBV7-8	-	TRBJ2-1	TRBD2	TGTGCCAGCAGCCAGAGCAGGAGAGCGGGGCGCCAGACACTCAATGAGCAGTTCTTC	CASSQSRRAGRQTLNEQFF
TRBV7-2	-	TRBJ2-5	TRBD1	TGTGCCAGCAGCTTAGTCCCCGGACAGGGACAAGAGACCCAGTACTTC	CASSLVPGQGQETQYF
TRBV10-2	few	TRBJ1-5	-	TGCGCCAGCAGTGAGTGGAAGGGGAATCAGCCCCAGCATTTT	CASSEWKGNQPQHF
TRBV5-1	-	TRBJ2-1	TRBD2	TGCGCCAGCAGCTTGGTCCTAGCGGGAGCATCCTACAATGAGCAGTTCTTC	CASSLVLAGASYNEQFF
TRBV7-9	-	TRBJ2-3	-	TGTGCCAGCAGCTTAGCCATGGTGGATACGCAGTATTTT	CASSLAMVDTQYF
TRBV7-9	-	TRBJ2-2	TRBD1	TGTGCCAGCAGCTCGACAGGGGTCACCGGGGAGCTGTTTTTT	CASSSTGVTGELFF
TRBV7-6	-	TRBJ2-1	TRBD2	TGTGCCAGCAGCTTAGGACTGGGACTACATGAGCAGTTCTTC	CASSLGLGLHEQFF
TRBV6-4	-	TRBJ2-2	-	TGTGCCAGCAGTGCAGAACAGACCACCGGGGAGCTGTTTTTT	CASSAEQTTGELFF
TRBV15	-	TRBJ2-2	-	TGTGCCACGAGGCCGGCGAACACCGGGGAGCTGTTTTTT	CATRPANTGELFF
TRBV5-1	-	TRBJ2-1	-	TGCGCCAGCTCATCCGGGACCCGCACCTACAATGAGCAGTTCTTC	CASSSGTRTYNEQFF
TRBV10-3	-	TRBJ1-2	-	TGTGCCATCAGGGACAATGGCGGCTACACCTTC	CAIRDNGGYTF
TRBV2	once	TRBJ2-7	-	TGTGCCAGCGGGAGGTTCCCCTACGAGCAGTACTTC	CASGRFPYEQYF
TRBV11-3	-	TRBJ1-5	TRBD1	TGTGCCAGCAGCTTGGAGTCCGGGACAGATTATAGCAATCAGCCCCAGCATTTT	CASSLESGTDYSNQPQHF
TRBV18	-	TRBJ2-3	TRBD2	TGTGCCAGCTCATCGGGACTAGTCGGGGTTACGCAGTATTTT	CASSSGLVGVTQYF